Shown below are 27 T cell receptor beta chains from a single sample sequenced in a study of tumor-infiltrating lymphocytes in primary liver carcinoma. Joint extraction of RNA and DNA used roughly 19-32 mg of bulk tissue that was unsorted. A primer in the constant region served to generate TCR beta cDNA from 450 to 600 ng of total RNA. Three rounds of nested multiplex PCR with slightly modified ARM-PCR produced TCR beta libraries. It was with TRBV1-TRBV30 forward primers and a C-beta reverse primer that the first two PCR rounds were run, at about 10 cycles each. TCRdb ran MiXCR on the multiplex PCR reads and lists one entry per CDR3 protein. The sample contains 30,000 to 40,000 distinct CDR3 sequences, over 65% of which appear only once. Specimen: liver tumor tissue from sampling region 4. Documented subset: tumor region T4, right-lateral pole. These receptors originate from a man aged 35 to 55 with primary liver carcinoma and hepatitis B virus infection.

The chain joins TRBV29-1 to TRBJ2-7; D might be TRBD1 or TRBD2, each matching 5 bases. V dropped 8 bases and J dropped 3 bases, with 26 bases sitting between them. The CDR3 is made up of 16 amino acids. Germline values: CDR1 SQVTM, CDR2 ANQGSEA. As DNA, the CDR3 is TGCAGCACCATGCCATCTGGGACCGGCACTCTCTACGAGCAGTACTTC. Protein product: CSTMPSGTGTLYEQYF.

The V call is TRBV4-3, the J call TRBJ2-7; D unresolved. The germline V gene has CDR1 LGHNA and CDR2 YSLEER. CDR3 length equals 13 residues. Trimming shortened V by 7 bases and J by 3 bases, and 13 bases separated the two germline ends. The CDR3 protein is CASKQAVYYEQYF. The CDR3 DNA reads TGCGCCAGCAAGCAAGCAGTTTACTACGAGCAGTACTTC.

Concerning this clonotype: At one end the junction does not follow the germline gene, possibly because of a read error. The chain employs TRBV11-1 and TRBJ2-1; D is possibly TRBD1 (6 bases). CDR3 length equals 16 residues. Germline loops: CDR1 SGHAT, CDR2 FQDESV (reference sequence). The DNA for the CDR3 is TGTGACAGCAGCCATCACGAGGACAGCGTCTACAATGAGCAGCTCTTC. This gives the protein CDSSHHEDSVYNEQLF.

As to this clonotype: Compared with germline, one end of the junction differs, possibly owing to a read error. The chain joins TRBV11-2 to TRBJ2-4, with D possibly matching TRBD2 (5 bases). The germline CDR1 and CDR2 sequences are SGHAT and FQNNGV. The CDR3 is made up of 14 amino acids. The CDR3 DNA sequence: TGTGCCAGCAGCTCCGGGAATGGGGATAACATTCAGTATTTC. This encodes CASSSGNGDNIQYF. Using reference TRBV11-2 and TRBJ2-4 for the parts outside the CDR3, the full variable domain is EAGVAQSPRYKIIEKRQSVAFWCNPISGHATLYWYQQILGQGPKLLIQFQNNGVVDDSQLPKDRFSAERLKGVDSTLKIQPAKLEDSAVYLCASSSGNGDNIQYFGAGTRLSVL.

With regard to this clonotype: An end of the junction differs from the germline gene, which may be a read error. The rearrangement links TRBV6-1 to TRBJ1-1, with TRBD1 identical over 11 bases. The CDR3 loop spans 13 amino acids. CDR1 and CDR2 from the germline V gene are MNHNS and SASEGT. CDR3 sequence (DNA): TGTGCCAGCAGGGACAGGGGGCTCACTGAAGCTCTCTTT. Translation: CASRDRGLTEALF.

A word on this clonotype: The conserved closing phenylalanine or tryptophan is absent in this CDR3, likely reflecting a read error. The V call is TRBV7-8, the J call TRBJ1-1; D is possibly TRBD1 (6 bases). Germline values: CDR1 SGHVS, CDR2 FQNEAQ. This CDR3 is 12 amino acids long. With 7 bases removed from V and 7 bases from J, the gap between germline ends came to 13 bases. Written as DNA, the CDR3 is TGTGCCAGCAACTTGGGGGCGGGTGAAGCTTTCTTG. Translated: CASNLGAGEAFL.

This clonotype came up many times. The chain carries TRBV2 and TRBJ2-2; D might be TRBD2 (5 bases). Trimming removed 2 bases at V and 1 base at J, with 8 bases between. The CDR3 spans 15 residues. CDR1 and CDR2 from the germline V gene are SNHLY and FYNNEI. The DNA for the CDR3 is TGTGCCAGCAGTGAAATAGGGAGGAACACCGGGGAGCTGTTTTTT. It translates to CASSEIGRNTGELFF.

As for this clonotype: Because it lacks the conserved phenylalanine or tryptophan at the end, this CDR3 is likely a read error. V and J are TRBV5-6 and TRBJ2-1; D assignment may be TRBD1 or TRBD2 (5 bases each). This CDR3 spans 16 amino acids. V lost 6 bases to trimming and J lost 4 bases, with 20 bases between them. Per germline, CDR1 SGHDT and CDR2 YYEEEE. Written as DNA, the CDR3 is TGTGCCAGCAACTTCCGGGGCGTGAGCTCATACAATGAGCAGTTCATC. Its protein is CASNFRGVSSYNEQFI.

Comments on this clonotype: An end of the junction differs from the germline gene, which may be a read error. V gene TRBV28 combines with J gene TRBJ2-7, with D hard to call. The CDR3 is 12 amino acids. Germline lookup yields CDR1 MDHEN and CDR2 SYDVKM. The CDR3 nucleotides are TGTGCCAGCAGGACGGTGATCCACAAGCAATACTTC. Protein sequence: CASRTVIHKQYF.

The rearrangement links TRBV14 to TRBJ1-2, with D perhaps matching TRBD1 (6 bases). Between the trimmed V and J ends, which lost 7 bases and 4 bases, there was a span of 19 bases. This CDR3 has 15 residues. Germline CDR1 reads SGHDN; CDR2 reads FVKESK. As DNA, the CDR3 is TGTGCCAGCATCCGAGTAACCGGGACAACCTATGGCTACACCTTC. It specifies CASIRVTGTTYGYTF.

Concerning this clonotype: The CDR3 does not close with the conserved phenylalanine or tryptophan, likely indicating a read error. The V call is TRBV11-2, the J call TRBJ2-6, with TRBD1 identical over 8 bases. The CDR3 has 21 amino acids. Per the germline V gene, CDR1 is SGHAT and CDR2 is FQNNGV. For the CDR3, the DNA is TGTGCCAGCAGCATAGGGGGAGACAGGGGCATTTCCCTCTCTGGGGGCAACGTCCTGACTATC. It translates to CASSIGGDRGISLSGGNVLTI.

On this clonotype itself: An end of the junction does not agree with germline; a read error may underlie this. The chain's CDR3 is CDSSFGRDSNEKLLF. CDR3 DNA: TGTGACAGCAGCTTCGGCCGGGACAGTAATGAAAAACTGCTTTTT. J is TRBJ1-4 and V is TRBV7-9, with 7 bases identical to TRBD1. The CDR3 has 15 residues. The V gene's germline CDR1 is SEHNR and CDR2 FQNEAQ (reference sequence).

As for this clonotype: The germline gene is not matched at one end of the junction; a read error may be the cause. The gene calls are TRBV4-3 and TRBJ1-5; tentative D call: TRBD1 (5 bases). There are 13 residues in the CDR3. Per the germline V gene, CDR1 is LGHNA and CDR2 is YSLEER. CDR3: CGSSQSREQSQHF. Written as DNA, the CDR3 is TGTGGCAGCAGCCAGTCCAGGGAGCAGTCCCAGCATTTT.

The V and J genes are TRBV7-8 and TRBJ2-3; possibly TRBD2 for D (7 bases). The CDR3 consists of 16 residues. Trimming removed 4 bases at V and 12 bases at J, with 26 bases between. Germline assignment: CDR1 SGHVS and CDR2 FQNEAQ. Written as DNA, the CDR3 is TGTGCCAGCAGCTCAAGAGGGGGGGGATATTTGGGTACACAGTATTTT. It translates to CASSSRGGGYLGTQYF.

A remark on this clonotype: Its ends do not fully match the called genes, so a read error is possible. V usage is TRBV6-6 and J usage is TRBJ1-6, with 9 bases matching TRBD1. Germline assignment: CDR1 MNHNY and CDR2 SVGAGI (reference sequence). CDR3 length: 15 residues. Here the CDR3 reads CVSSPGTGRNPPLHF. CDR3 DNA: TGTGTCAGCAGTCCCGGGACAGGGCGCAATCCACCCCTCCACTTT.

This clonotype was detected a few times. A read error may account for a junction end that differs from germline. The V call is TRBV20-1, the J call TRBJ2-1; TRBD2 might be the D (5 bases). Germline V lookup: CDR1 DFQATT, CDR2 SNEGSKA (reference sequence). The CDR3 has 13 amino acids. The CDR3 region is CSTRSAGLNEQFF. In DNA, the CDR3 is TGCAGTACTAGATCTGCGGGCCTCAATGAGCAGTTCTTC.

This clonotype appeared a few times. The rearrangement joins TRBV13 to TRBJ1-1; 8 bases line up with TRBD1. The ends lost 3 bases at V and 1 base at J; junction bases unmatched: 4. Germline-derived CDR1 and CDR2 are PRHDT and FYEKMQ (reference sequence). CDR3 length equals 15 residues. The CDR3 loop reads CASSFRGTGNTEAFF. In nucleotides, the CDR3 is TGTGCCAGCAGCTTCCGAGGGACAGGGAACACTGAAGCTTTCTTT.

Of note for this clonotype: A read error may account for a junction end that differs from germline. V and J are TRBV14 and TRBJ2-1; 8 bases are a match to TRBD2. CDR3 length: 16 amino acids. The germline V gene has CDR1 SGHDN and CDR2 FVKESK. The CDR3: CASSAVAGRVNNEQSF. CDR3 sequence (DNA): TGTGCCAGTAGTGCCGTAGCGGGACGGGTAAACAATGAGCAGTCCTTC.

CDR3 loop: CASSDSRSGITDTQYF. The DNA of the CDR3 is TGTGCCAGCAGTGACTCACGGAGCGGGATCACAGATACGCAGTATTTT. The gene calls are TRBV6-4 and TRBJ2-3; 7 nucleotides line up with TRBD2. Germline V gene lookup returns CDR1 MRHNA and CDR2 SNTAGT. The CDR3 is made up of 16 amino acids. J was trimmed by 2 bases and V by 0 bases; bases with no gene match: 5.

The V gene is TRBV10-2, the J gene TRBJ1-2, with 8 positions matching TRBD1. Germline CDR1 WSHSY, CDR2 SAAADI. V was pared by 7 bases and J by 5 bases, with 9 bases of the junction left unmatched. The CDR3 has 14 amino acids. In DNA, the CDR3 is TGCGCCAGCAATGAACAGGGGGTAAATTATGGCTACACCTTC. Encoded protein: CASNEQGVNYGYTF.

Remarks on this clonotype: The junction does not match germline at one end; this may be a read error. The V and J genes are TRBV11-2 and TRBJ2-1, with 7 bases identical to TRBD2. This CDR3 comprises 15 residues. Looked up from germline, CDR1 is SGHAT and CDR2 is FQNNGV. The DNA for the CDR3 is TGCGCCAACAGCTTTAGCGGGCCATTCGACAATGAGCAGTTCTTC. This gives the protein CANSFSGPFDNEQFF.

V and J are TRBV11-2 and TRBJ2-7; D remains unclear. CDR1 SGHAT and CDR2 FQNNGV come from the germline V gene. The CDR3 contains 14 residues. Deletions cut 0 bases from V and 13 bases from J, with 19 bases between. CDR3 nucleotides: TGTGCCAGCAGCTTAGATCGACAAACCTACGAACATTACTTC. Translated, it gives CASSLDRQTYEHYF.

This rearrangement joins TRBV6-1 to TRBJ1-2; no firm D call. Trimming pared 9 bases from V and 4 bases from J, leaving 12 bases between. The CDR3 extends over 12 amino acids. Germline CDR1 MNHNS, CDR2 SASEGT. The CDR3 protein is CASEVTAYGYTF. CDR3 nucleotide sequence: TGTGCCAGTGAAGTCACCGCCTATGGCTACACCTTC.

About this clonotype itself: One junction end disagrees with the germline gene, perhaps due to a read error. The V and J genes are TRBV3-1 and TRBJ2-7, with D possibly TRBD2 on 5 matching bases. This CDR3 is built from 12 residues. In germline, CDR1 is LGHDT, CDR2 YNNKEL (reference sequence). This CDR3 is CTSSQDWREQYF. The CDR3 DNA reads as TGTACCAGCAGCCAAGATTGGAGGGAGCAGTACTTC.

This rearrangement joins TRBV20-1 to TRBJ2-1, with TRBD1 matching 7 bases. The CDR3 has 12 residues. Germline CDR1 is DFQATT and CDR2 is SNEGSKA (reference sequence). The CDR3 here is CSKSDRADEQFF. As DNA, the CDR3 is TGCAGCAAAAGCGACAGGGCCGATGAGCAGTTCTTC.

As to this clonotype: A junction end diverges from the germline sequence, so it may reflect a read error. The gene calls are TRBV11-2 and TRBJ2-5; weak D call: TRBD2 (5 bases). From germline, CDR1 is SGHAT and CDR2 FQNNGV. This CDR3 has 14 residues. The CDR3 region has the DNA TGTGGCAGCAGCCCGGCCGGGAACCAAGAGACCCAGTACTTC. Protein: CGSSPAGNQETQYF. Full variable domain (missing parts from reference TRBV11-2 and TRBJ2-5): EAGVAQSPRYKIIEKRQSVAFWCNPISGHATLYWYQQILGQGPKLLIQFQNNGVVDDSQLPKDRFSAERLKGVDSTLKIQPAKLEDSAVYLCGSSPAGNQETQYFGPGTRLLVL.

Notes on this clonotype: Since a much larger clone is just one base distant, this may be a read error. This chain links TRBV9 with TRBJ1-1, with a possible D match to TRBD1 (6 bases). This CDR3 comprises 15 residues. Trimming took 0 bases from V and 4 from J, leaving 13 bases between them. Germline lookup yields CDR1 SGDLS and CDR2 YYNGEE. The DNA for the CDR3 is TGTGCCAGCAGCGTAGATGGACAGCCGGTCACTGAAGCTTTCTTT. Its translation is CASSVDGQPVTEAFF.